The source of this T cell receptor (beta chain) is a study of blood T cells in healthy people across ages. Study-wide results and limits: Reliance upon unsorted PBMCs precluded definitive naive versus antigen-experienced comparison. The diversity estimates, figures obtained from one million T cells, were considered underestimates. A strong correlation between TCR beta diversity and naive T cell percentage was seen.

As concerns this clonotype: Its specificity is unknown.

The CDR3 covers 11 residues. Germline V gene sequence: CDR1 DFQATT, CDR2 SNEGSKA (reference sequence). V was pared by 4 bases and J by 2 bases, with 3 bases between. PCR was performed a second time for about 7 to 12 cycles using a sample-barcoded 5' primer and a J-beta primer mix. TCRdb re-analysed the 5' RACE reads in MiXCR, keeping a single row per CDR3 protein. The sample holds about 680,000 distinct CDR3 sequences, 45% to 50% seen once. Donors were healthy Caucasian individuals from Russia aged about 6 to 100. V usage is TRBV20-1 and J usage is TRBJ2-1; D is uncertain. The clonotype was recovered from a woman aged 55-75 years in good health. The sequencing input was blood. CDR3 amino acids: CSAKTYNEQFF. CDR3 nucleotide sequence: TGCAGTGCTAAAACCTACAATGAGCAGTTCTTC.